This T cell receptor (beta chain) comes out of a study of cytomegalovirus exposure and HLA in healthy donors. Study-level points and caveats: Most of the TCR beta V segments (in an earlier analysis) were productive either about 90% or about 30% of the time.

The CDR3 spans 17 residues. The V gene end was trimmed by 2 bases and the J gene end by 4 bases; junction bases not matched to a gene: 10. Germline V gives CDR1 MGHRA, CDR2 YSYEKL. The PCR made use of 60 Vbeta and 13 Jbeta primers. TCRdb's table, derived via immunoSEQ multiplex PCR, lists solely in-frame clones and lacks some. The sample holds some 130,000 clones, about 70% seen once. Comment on this clone: Its antigen is as yet unknown.

The sample was PBMCs. This TCR came from a male donor in good health and CMV-seronegative. The chain carries TRBV4-1 and TRBJ1-2; TRBD1 matches 10 bases. The CDR3 DNA reads TGCGCCAGCAGCCAATCCGGACAGGGGGAAATTAGCTATGGCTACACCTTC. Translation: CASSQSGQGEISYGYTF.